The subject of this entry is one TCR beta chain. The CDR3 contains 14 residues. Deletions cut 2 bases from V and 5 bases from J, with 12 bases between. The V gene's germline CDR1 is MNHEY and CDR2 SVGAGI. This sample is drawn from a study of blood T cell repertoires in COVID-19. This table comes from immunoSEQ multiplex PCR, and its TCRdb copy is limited to in-frame clones, with some not included. The table lists about 210,000 clones, 80% to 90% of them singletons. This clonotype originated in a man between 40 and 49 years old with acute or convalescent COVID-19. J is TRBJ1-2 and V is TRBV6-5, with D possibly TRBD1 on 5 matching bases. Sequencing input: peripheral blood. Here the CDR3 DNA reads TGTGCCAGCAGTTACGTGGGGGAGGGGTATGGCTACACCTTC. This gives the protein CASSYVGEGYGYTF.